A selection of T cell receptor beta chains follows, all from one sample in a study of early T cells in non-severe SARS-CoV-2 infection. TCRdb processed the 5' RACE reads anew with MiXCR; each CDR3 protein has one entry. This table holds around 81,000 distinct CDR3 sequences, 13% to 15% found once. The source material was whole blood. Every receptor here comes from an adult who was a healthcare worker with PCR-confirmed SARS-CoV-2 infection or an uninfected control (not recorded which). The CDR3 runs from the conserved cysteine through the conserved F or W. A D gene is named only where the DNA matches it firmly. Clone size appears in some rows only: once, few, many, or a class for an expanded clone.

abundance	d_gene	v_gene	j_gene	CDR3nt	CDR3aa
.	.	TRBV21-1	TRBJ1-2	TGTGCCAGCAGCAAAAGCCCCGACAGGCAAAAATCAGCTAACTATGGCTACACCTTC	CASSKSPDRQKSANYGYTF
many	.	TRBV18	TRBJ1-2	TGTGCCAGCTCACCCACCCGGACAACCAACTATGGCTACACCTTC	CASSPTRTTNYGYTF
few	.	TRBV6-1	TRBJ1-2	TGTGCCAGCAGTGAAGCAACAGTCTATGGCTACACCTTC	CASSEATVYGYTF
.	.	TRBV7-8	TRBJ2-3	TGTGCCAGCAGCTTTCTAGCCACGAGGGAGGCAGATACGCAGTATTTT	CASSFLATREADTQYF
.	TRBD1	TRBV2	TRBJ2-7	TGTGCCAGCGGTCCGTATGTGACAGGGTACGAGCAGTACTTC	CASGPYVTGYEQYF
many	.	TRBV6-6	TRBJ2-2	TGTGCCAGCATTACCTACACCGGGGAGCTGTTTTTT	CASITYTGELFF
few	TRBD1	TRBV12-3/TRBV12-4	TRBJ1-3	TGTGCCAGCAGTCGGTCACAGGGGGCTGGAAACACCATATATTTT	CASSRSQGAGNTIYF
.	.	TRBV20-1	TRBJ2-7	TGCAGTGCTAGAGGTGACAGGACAACCTACGAGCAGTACTTC	CSARGDRTTYEQYF
many	.	TRBV20-1	TRBJ1-2	TGCAGTGCTCCCTCCGGACAGATCTATGGCTACACCTTC	CSAPSGQIYGYTF
few	.	TRBV28	TRBJ2-6	TGTGCCAGCTCCCGACGTACACCGGGTGGGGCCAACGTCCTGACTTTC	CASSRRTPGGANVLTF
few	.	TRBV5-3	TRBJ1-4	TGTGCCAGAAGCCACGACCAGGACAAGGCAGGAGGTATACGATCGTGTGAAAAACTGTTTTTT	CARSHDQDKAGGIRSCEKLFF
.	TRBD1	TRBV7-9	TRBJ1-4	TGTGCCAGCAGCGCGACAGGGAGTGAAAAACTGTTTTTT	CASSATGSEKLFF
.	.	TRBV28	TRBJ2-7	TGTGCCAGCAGTTTATACTACGAGCAGTACTTC	CASSLYYEQYF
few	TRBD2	TRBV10-3	TRBJ2-7	TGTGCCATCAATCTAGCGGGGGTGTGGGTGCAGTACTTC	CAINLAGVWVQYF
few	.	TRBV5-1	TRBJ2-7	TGCGCCAGCAGCTTGGCCGGGACCTACGAGCAGTACTTC	CASSLAGTYEQYF
few	.	TRBV12-3/TRBV12-4	TRBJ2-2	TGTGCCAGCACCCTCCCCTTAGGGGGGCCTCACACCGGGGAGCTGTTTTTT	CASTLPLGGPHTGELFF
few	TRBD1	TRBV6-5	TRBJ1-2	TGTGCCAGCTTCCCCCAGGGGGCTCTGGGATATGGCTACACCTTC	CASFPQGALGYGYTF
.	TRBD2	TRBV9	TRBJ2-3	TGTGCCAGCAGCGTAGGAGCGGGGCCAGATACGCAGTATTTT	CASSVGAGPDTQYF
few	TRBD2	TRBV5-4	TRBJ2-3	TGTGCCAGCAGCCCGAGAATACCGGGGTCGGGGGGGCCGGTTTTGTATACGCAGTATTTT	CASSPRIPGSGGPVLYTQYF
many	.	TRBV20-1	TRBJ2-5	TGCAGTGCTAGAGAGGGGTCTAGGGAAGAGACCCAGTACTTC	CSAREGSREETQYF
many	.	TRBV7-2	TRBJ1-1	TGTGCCAGCAGCTTAGGTCCTATGAACACTGAAGCTTTCTTT	CASSLGPMNTEAFF
.	TRBD1	TRBV7-7	TRBJ2-5	TGTGCCAGCAGCTTAGAATGGGACAGAGAGACCCAGTACTTC	CASSLEWDRETQYF
.	.	TRBV5-1	TRBJ2-1	TGCGCCAGCAGCTTGGGACCGACGAACAATGAGCAGTTCTTC	CASSLGPTNNEQFF
few	TRBD2	TRBV7-3	TRBJ2-1	TGTGCCAGCAGCGTAGGGGGGACTAGCAATGAGCAGTTCTTC	CASSVGGTSNEQFF
.	.	TRBV5-4	TRBJ1-4	TGTGCCAGCAGACCGGGACGGAATAATGAAAAACTGTTTTTT	CASRPGRNNEKLFF
.	.	TRBV29-1	TRBJ1-2	TGCAGCGTTGAAGATCCCCGCAGCTATGGCTACACCTTC	CSVEDPRSYGYTF
many	.	TRBV7-2	TRBJ1-6	TGTGCCAGCAGCTTAGCGAGGCAGGGGTCGCCCCTCCACTTT	CASSLARQGSPLHF
.	.	TRBV9	TRBJ1-3	TGTGCCAGCAGCGTAGGAAGGGTCTCTGGAAACACCATATATTTT	CASSVGRVSGNTIYF
.	.	TRBV29-1	TRBJ1-5	TGCAGCGTTTCGGAGGGCAATCAGCCCCAGCATTTT	CSVSEGNQPQHF
.	.	TRBV5-1	TRBJ1-1	TGCGCCAGCAGCTTGAAGGGGAACACTGAAGCTTTCTTT	CASSLKGNTEAFF
many	TRBD2	TRBV7-6	TRBJ2-1	TGTGCCAGCAGCCTAGCGGGGGGGCTTCAGAATGAGCAGTTCTTC	CASSLAGGLQNEQFF
.	.	TRBV4-1	TRBJ1-4	TGCGCCAGCAGCCGGGTTAATGAAAAACTGTTTTTT	CASSRVNEKLFF
few	TRBD1	TRBV6-1	TRBJ1-4	TGTGCCAGCAGACCCAGGGGGCCTAATGAAAAACTGTTTTTT	CASRPRGPNEKLFF
few	.	TRBV5-6	TRBJ2-7	TGTGCCAGCAGCCCACCTGGGGAGAATCTACGAGTTGAGCAGTACTTC	CASSPPGENLRVEQYF
.	TRBD1	TRBV28	TRBJ2-7	TGTGCCAGCAGTTTACCGGGACAGGGCTCCTACGAGCAGTACTTC	CASSLPGQGSYEQYF
many	.	TRBV20-1	TRBJ2-5	TGCAGTGCAGAGATAGAGACCCAGTACTTC	CSAEIETQYF
few	TRBD2	TRBV7-3	TRBJ2-3	TGTGCCAGCAGCCCCGCGGGACTAGCGGGGAGCACAGATACGCAGTATTTT	CASSPAGLAGSTDTQYF
.	.	TRBV12-3/TRBV12-4	TRBJ1-1	TGTGCCAGCATTCTAGCAGGGTTCGGCACTGAAGCTTTCTTT	CASILAGFGTEAFF
.	.	TRBV28	TRBJ2-3	TGTGCCAGCAGTTTATTCCCGCGATCCCCCACAGATACGCAGTATTTT	CASSLFPRSPTDTQYF
many	.	TRBV18	TRBJ2-6	TGTGCCAGCTCGGACAGCGGCGTCCTGACTTTC	CASSDSGVLTF
many	.	TRBV3-1	TRBJ2-7	TGTGCCAGCAGCCAAGTATTAAGCTACGAGCAGTACTTC	CASSQVLSYEQYF
.	.	TRBV28	TRBJ1-2	TGTGCCAGCAGAGAAGGGGAGAGTATCGGCTACACCTTC	CASREGESIGYTF
many	.	TRBV7-2	TRBJ1-1	TGTGCCAGCAGCTTCACGAACACTGAAGCTTTCTTT	CASSFTNTEAFF
many	.	TRBV27	TRBJ1-1	TGTGCCAGCAGTTTAAGGGGGGGCGGTAGTGAAGCTTTCTTT	CASSLRGGGSEAFF
.	TRBD1	TRBV10-1	TRBJ2-7	TGCGCCAGCAGACTAGGACAGGGTGGCTACGAGCAGTACTTC	CASRLGQGGYEQYF
few	TRBD1	TRBV20-1	TRBJ2-7	TGCAGTGCTAGAGACCGGACAGGTTCCTCCTACGAGCAGTACTTC	CSARDRTGSSYEQYF
.	.	TRBV6-2/TRBV6-3	TRBJ2-4	TGTGCCAGCAGTTACTCGATCCCCTTTCAGTACTTC	CASSYSIPFQYF
few	TRBD2	TRBV5-1	TRBJ2-5	TGCGCCAGCAGCTACCTTGGCCGGCTAGCGGAAGAGACCCAGTACTTC	CASSYLGRLAEETQYF